A selection of T cell receptor beta chains follows, all from one sample in a study of blood T cell repertoires in COVID-19. Profiling relied on immunoSEQ multiplex PCR, and the TCRdb table lists in-frame clones only, not all of them. The sample lists roughly 41,000 clones; about 85% were seen once. The specimen was peripheral blood. All receptors derive from an elderly woman with acute or convalescent COVID-19. CDR3s include the opening cysteine and the closing phenylalanine or tryptophan.

TRBJ1-5,TRBV7-9,CASSLGGLDQPQHF
TRBJ1-2,TRBV5-1,CASSLEGGQGGYGYTF
TRBJ1-6,TRBV6-5,CASSPTGTGGSPLHF
TRBJ2-5,TRBV6-1,CASSEGQGALLLLGTQYF
TRBJ2-7,TRBV15,CATSPTILMGEQYF
TRBJ1-2,TRBV28,CASSLGGQINYGYTF
TRBJ1-1,TRBV30,CAWSAGTGTEAFF
TRBJ1-3,TRBV18,CASSPDSGASGNTIYF
TRBJ1-2,TRBV30,CACRVGGYTF
TRBJ1-3,TRBV15,CATSAGHHYPSGNTIYF
TRBJ2-7,TRBV5-6,CASSLRGRELSEQYF
TRBJ2-2,TRBV5-1,CASSSGQGAGTGELFF
TRBJ2-3,TRBV11-3,CASSTPWGTATDTQYF
TRBJ1-6,TRBV5-1,CASSLGVFGQGSPLHF
TRBJ2-2,TRBV19,CASSTTGGVGGELFF
TRBJ2-1,TRBV2,CASSEDRIYNEQFF
TRBJ2-5,TRBV5-4,CASSFNRDETQYF
TRBJ2-2,TRBV18,CASSPTTGLNTGELFF
TRBJ2-7,TRBV5-6,CASSLVTGVGYEQYF
TRBJ2-7,TRBV5-1,CASSLGGPTALEQYF
TRBJ2-5,TRBV18,CASSQQGEETQYF
TRBJ2-3,TRBV6-6,CASSPSLPADTQYF
TRBJ2-1,TRBV5-1,CASSLRLAGGNEQFF
TRBJ2-1,TRBV2,CASSAADEQFF
TRBJ1-2,TRBV30,CAWSVQRGSGYTF
TRBJ1-6,TRBV7-8,CASSLRGDRGGSPLHF
TRBJ2-1,TRBV7-9,CASSLAADSRAVF
TRBJ2-7,TRBV5-1,CASSFGAGPSYEQYF
TRBJ2-2,TRBV18,CASGSNTGELFF
TRBJ2-7,TRBV6-5,CASSYSRGNEQYF
TRBJ2-1,TRBV7-2,CASSLDGLASEQFF
TRBJ2-2,TRBV3-1/TRBV3-2,CASSQEDRVGELFF
TRBJ2-7,TRBV30,CAWSVGADPYEQYF
TRBJ2-1,TRBV7-6,CASSLFPGTGFYEQFF
TRBJ2-3,TRBV18,CASSPPSLSGDTQYF
TRBJ2-3,TRBV25-1,CASSVGGGLALDTQYF